The 27 T cell receptor beta chains listed next were all sequenced from one sample in a study of cytomegalovirus exposure and HLA in healthy donors. The study ran its PCR with 60 Vbeta and 13 Jbeta primers. The assay was immunoSEQ multiplex PCR, and TCRdb's table has in-frame clones only and misses some. The sample records about 170,000 clones, roughly 80% being singletons. The sequenced material came from PBMCs. These TCRs come from a woman aged 18-29 years in good health and CMV-seronegative.

The chain carries TRBV5-1 and TRBJ2-1; TRBD2 matches at 7 bases. This CDR3 contains 15 residues. V shed 0 bases, J shed 2 bases, and the junction held 2 bases outside the gene matches. Germline V gene data show CDR1 as SGHRS and CDR2 as YFSETQ. Written as DNA, the CDR3 is TGCGCCAGCAGCTTGGCGGGGGGAACCTACAATGAGCAGTTCTTC. Translation: CASSLAGGTYNEQFF.

In this sample, this clone turned up once. The genes are TRBV5-1 and TRBJ2-7; 9 nucleotides align to TRBD1. The CDR3 has 17 amino acids. The germline CDR1 and CDR2 sequences are SGHRS and YFSETQ. J lost 0 bases, V lost 0 bases, and 7 bases had no gene match. CDR3 sequence reads: CASSLARGQGSSYEQYF. The DNA of the CDR3 is TGCGCCAGCAGCTTGGCCAGGGGACAGGGCAGCTCCTACGAGCAGTACTTC.

The chain is built from TRBV28 and TRBJ2-3, with TRBD2 matching 13 bases. J was trimmed by 6 bases and V by 5 bases; bases with no gene match: 8. Germline CDR1 MDHEN, CDR2 SYDVKM. This CDR3 spans 16 amino acids. The CDR3, as DNA: TGTGCCAGCAGTCCCACCGGGACTAGCGGGACTGATACGCAGTATTTT. Translation gives CASSPTGTSGTDTQYF.

The V gene is TRBV29-1, the J gene TRBJ1-2; D unclear. Trimming pared 7 bases from V and 5 bases from J, leaving 8 bases between. Germline CDR1 is SQVTM and CDR2 is ANQGSEA. The CDR3 is made up of 10 amino acids. CDR3 coding DNA: TGCAGCGGCACTGTTTATGGCTACACCTTC. Translating it yields CSGTVYGYTF.

The chain joins TRBV5-5 to TRBJ1-1; tentative D call: TRBD1 (6 bases). Germline assignment: CDR1 SGHKS and CDR2 YYEKEE (reference sequence). V was trimmed by 4 bases and J by 10 bases, leaving 20 bases between them. This CDR3 spans 14 amino acids. The CDR3 protein is CASSDRGGGGGAFF. CDR3 in DNA: TGTGCCAGCAGCGACCGGGGAGGGGGTGGGGGAGCTTTCTTT.

The chain uses TRBV6-5 and TRBJ1-1; 7 bases align to TRBD1. The CDR3 is made up of 12 amino acids. The ends lost 5 bases at V and 8 bases at J; junction bases unmatched: 5. Germline loops: CDR1 MNHEY, CDR2 SVGAGI. CDR3 nucleotide sequence: TGTGCCAGCAGTACGCCGGGACAGGAAGCTTTCTTT. Amino acid sequence: CASSTPGQEAFF.

Only one count was recorded for this clone. The V call is TRBV7-6, the J call TRBJ2-1, with 8 bases aligning to TRBD2. CDR3 length: 15 residues. Trimming at V came to 7 bases and at J to 2 bases, leaving 7 bases not matched to a gene. The germline V gene encodes CDR1 SGHVS and CDR2 FNYEAQ. This chain's CDR3 is CASTNGGRTYNEQFF. As DNA, the CDR3 is TGTGCCAGCACCAACGGCGGGAGGACCTACAATGAGCAGTTCTTC.

CDR3 coding DNA: TGTGCCAGCAGCTTGCGGACAGGTTCGGATGGGGCCAACGTCCTGACTTTC. Encoded protein: CASSLRTGSDGANVLTF. V is TRBV5-8 and J is TRBJ2-6, with TRBD1 matching 7 bases. V was clipped by 1 base and J by 3 bases; unmatched bases: 7. This CDR3 is 17 amino acids long. CDR1 and CDR2 from the germline V gene are SGHTS and YDEGEE. The whole variable domain, remainder taken from reference TRBV5-8 and TRBJ2-6, is EAGVTQSPTHLIKTRGQQATLRCSPISGHTSVYWYQQALGLGLQFLLWYDEGEERNRGNFPPRFSGRQFPNYSSELNVNALELEDSALYLCASSLRTGSDGANVLTFGAGSRLTVL.

There are a few counts of this clone. V and J are TRBV18 and TRBJ1-2; D gene uncertain. The CDR3 consists of 13 residues. Germline loops: CDR1 KGHSH, CDR2 LQKENI. V gave up 2 bases and J gave up 0 bases, with 4 bases separating them. Here the CDR3 DNA reads TGTGCCAGCTCACCAGACACTAACTATGGCTACACCTTC. Translated: CASSPDTNYGYTF. The full variable domain, in which reference TRBV18 and TRBJ1-2 provide the parts outside the CDR3, is NAGVMQNPRHLVRRRGQEARLRCSPMKGHSHVYWYRQLPEEGLKFMVYLQKENIIDESGMPKERFSAEFPKEGPSILRIQQVVRGDSAAYFCASSPDTNYGYTFGSGTRLTVV.

This clone occurred a few times. J is TRBJ2-2 and V is TRBV4-1; maybe TRBD2 (6 bases). V lost 1 base to trimming and J lost 4 bases, with 13 bases between them. This CDR3 spans 16 amino acids. CDR1 and CDR2 (germline): MGHRA, YSYEKL. CDR3 DNA sequence: TGCGCCAGCAGCCAAGCTGGCGGGATAATCACCGGGGAGCTGTTTTTT. The encoded protein is CASSQAGGIITGELFF.

V gene TRBV6-1 combines with J gene TRBJ2-7, with D perhaps TRBD2 (6 bases). V gave up 6 bases and J gave up 0 bases, with 9 bases separating them. CDR1 is MNHNS, CDR2 SASEGT, per germline. The CDR3 has 13 residues. The CDR3 coding sequence is TGTGCCAGCAGACGGGGGAACTCCTACGAGCAGTACTTC. This gives the protein CASRRGNSYEQYF.

The chain uses TRBV28 and TRBJ1-2; D perhaps matches TRBD1 (6 bases). The CDR3 spans 15 residues. V lost 3 bases to trimming and J lost 5 bases, with 16 bases between them. CDR1 is MDHEN and CDR2 is SYDVKM in the germline V gene. DNA of the CDR3: TGTGCCAGCAGTTTTTCAAAGACAGGTACTTATGGCTACACCTTC. Residues: CASSFSKTGTYGYTF.

The rearrangement links TRBV2 to TRBJ2-7; TRBD2 might be the D (5 bases). V was trimmed by 5 bases and J by 12 bases, leaving 14 bases between them. Germline CDR1 SNHLY, CDR2 FYNNEI. The CDR3 is made up of 11 amino acids. CDR3 amino acids: CASSYQEARYF. The CDR3 DNA follows: TGTGCCAGCAGTTATCAGGAGGCCCGGTACTTC.

This clone was counted only a few times. This chain joins TRBV13 and TRBJ2-5; 10 bases match TRBD1. The CDR3 totals 16 residues. Germline CDR1 reads PRHDT; CDR2 reads FYEKMQ (reference sequence). After removal of 2 bases from V and 5 bases from J, the junction contained 8 bases not matched to a gene. The CDR3 bases are TGTGCCAGCAGCTTACGGGACAGGGGTTATCAGGAGACCCAGTACTTC. This gives the protein CASSLRDRGYQETQYF.

The gene calls are TRBV19 and TRBJ1-5, with 9 bases that match TRBD1. The junction had 10 bases not matched to a gene; V was cut back by 2 bases and J by 8 bases. Germline values: CDR1 LNHDA, CDR2 SQIVND (reference sequence). CDR3 size: 16 residues. Written as DNA, the CDR3 is TGTGCCAGTAGTATATTAACAGGGGGCATGGCTGAGCCCCAGCATTTT. Translated: CASSILTGGMAEPQHF.

This chain uses TRBV7-9 with TRBJ1-4, with 10 bases fitting TRBD1. CDR1 is SEHNR, CDR2 FQNEAQ, per germline (reference sequence). Trimming cost V 5 bases and J 8 bases; bases outside gene matches: 8. The CDR3 loop spans 15 amino acids. CDR3 region: CASSEPRDRGEKLFF. CDR3 DNA: TGTGCCAGCAGCGAGCCCCGGGACAGGGGAGAAAAACTGTTTTTT.

This clone has only one observation. V and J are TRBV5-1 and TRBJ2-7, with 13 bases fitting TRBD2. The V gene's germline CDR1 is SGHRS and CDR2 YFSETQ. This CDR3 is 15 amino acids long. After removal of 1 base from V and 12 bases from J, the junction contained 10 bases not matched to a gene. CDR3 in amino acids: CASSLYGLAGEGPYF. Here the CDR3 DNA reads TGCGCCAGCAGCTTGTATGGACTAGCGGGAGAGGGGCCGTACTTC. The variable domain in full, with the rest retrieved from reference TRBV5-1 and TRBJ2-7, is KAGVTQTPRYLIKTRGQQVTLSCSPISGHRSVSWYQQTPGQGLQFLFEYFSETQRNKGNFPGRFSGRQFSNSRSEMNVSTLELGDSALYLCASSLYGLAGEGPYFGPGTRLTVT.

This clone was seen only once. The genes are TRBV10-2 and TRBJ1-5; a possible D gene is TRBD1 (6 bases). The CDR3 is 17 residues long. The V and J ends lost 6 bases and 1 base respectively, with 19 bases between them. Germline loops: CDR1 WSHSY, CDR2 SAAADI. The CDR3 nucleotides are TGCGCCAGCAGAAACGTTACAGGGCCCGGGAGCAATCAGCCCCAGCATTTT. It yields the protein CASRNVTGPGSNQPQHF.

The rearrangement links TRBV10-3 to TRBJ2-7; TRBD2 matches at 9 bases. The CDR3 has 13 amino acids. The germline gives CDR1 ENHRY, CDR2 SYGVKD. With V trimmed by 0 bases and J by 6 bases, 0 bases remained unmatched. The CDR3 nucleotides read TGTGCCATCAGTGAGTCAGCGGGAGGCGAGCAGTACTTC. It yields the protein CAISESAGGEQYF.

The V and J genes are TRBV19 and TRBJ1-2; D not certain. The germline V gene encodes CDR1 LNHDA and CDR2 SQIVND (reference sequence). The CDR3 extends over 15 amino acids. V was shortened by 4 bases and J by 4 bases, with 16 bases between the two germline ends. Here the CDR3 DNA reads TGTGCCAGTAGTACTCCCGGACTCGCGCGCTATGGCTACACCTTC. Its translation: CASSTPGLARYGYTF.

This rearrangement joins TRBV29-1 to TRBJ2-7; the D gene is possibly TRBD2 (7 bases). Per germline, CDR1 SQVTM and CDR2 ANQGSEA. Trimming cost V 6 bases and J 3 bases, with 15 bases left between them. The CDR3 sequence is 13 residues long. Here the CDR3 reads CSVSPRGGYEQYF. CDR3 nucleotide sequence: TGCAGCGTGTCCCCAAGGGGGGGCTACGAGCAGTACTTC.

The chain is built from TRBV7-9 and TRBJ1-4; D call uncertain. The germline V and J ends were trimmed by 6 bases and 0 bases, with 11 bases remaining between them. From germline, CDR1 is SEHNR and CDR2 FQNEAQ (reference sequence). The CDR3 is 15 residues long. CDR3: CASRPGSATNEKLFF. CDR3 DNA sequence: TGTGCCAGCAGGCCCGGTTCCGCAACTAATGAAAAACTGTTTTTT.

V usage is TRBV28 and J usage is TRBJ1-1, with 7 bases matching TRBD1. Losses at the gene ends were 7 bases for V and 1 base for J; bases not matched to a gene: 6. Germline CDR1 MDHEN, CDR2 SYDVKM. The CDR3 runs to 14 residues. CDR3 amino acids: CASTPRTGNTEAFF. CDR3 nucleotide sequence: TGTGCCAGCACCCCCAGGACAGGGAACACTGAAGCTTTCTTT.

V and J are TRBV30 and TRBJ2-1, with D possibly being TRBD1 (6 bases). The V end lost 0 bases, the J end lost 9 bases, and 9 bases lay between the germline ends. The CDR3 runs to 12 residues. Per germline, CDR1 GTSNPN and CDR2 SVGIG (reference sequence). CDR3 sequence reads: CAWSVLGAEQFF. CDR3 coding DNA: TGTGCCTGGAGTGTACTGGGGGCTGAGCAGTTCTTC.

The V and J genes are TRBV9 and TRBJ2-3; TRBD2 matches at 7 bases. CDR1 and CDR2 (germline): SGDLS, YYNGEE. This CDR3 is 17 amino acids long. J was trimmed by 4 bases and V by 4 bases; bases with no gene match: 15. Here the CDR3 reads CASSFGVGLDMSDTQYF. CDR3 DNA: TGTGCCAGCAGCTTCGGGGTAGGACTAGATATGTCAGATACGCAGTATTTT.

V usage is TRBV5-3 and J usage is TRBJ2-7; 9 bases line up with TRBD2. TRBV5-3 is known as an ORF, though its function is uncertain. The length of the CDR3 is 15 residues. Trimming at V came to 7 bases and at J to 1 base, leaving 9 bases not matched to a gene. The CDR3 region has the DNA TGTGCCAGAGAAACAGGACTAGCGAGATCCTACGAGCAGTACTTC. The encoded protein is CARETGLARSYEQYF.

CDR3 sequence reads: CASSKIPPLSGTSGTYEQYF. The CDR3 DNA reads as TGTGCCAGCAGCAAGATCCCTCCACTCTCCGGGACTAGCGGAACCTACGAGCAGTACTTC. This chain connects TRBV21-1 to TRBJ2-7; the D segment call TRBD2 is taken from the table without a DNA check. TRBV21-1 is recorded as a pseudogene. The CDR3 totals 20 residues.